A single sample is the source of the 19 T cell receptor beta chains below, sequenced in a study of human T cells and chemical hapten exposure. TCRdb fed the RACE reads into MiXCR, producing one record per CDR3 protein. This table holds about 190,000 distinct CDR3 sequences, approximately 26% found once. Regarding time point: patch test 3, about 24 weeks after DPC sensitization. Described treatment: therapeutic diphenylcyclopropenone sensitization with weekly scalp DPC. The sample consisted of whole blood, taken in connection with sensitization to the hapten diphenylcyclopropenone (DPC). Receptor source: a middle-aged woman with alopecia areata. Some clones in this sample may be carry-over from other donors' samples.

This chain joins TRBV20-1 and TRBJ1-6; D not certain. Germline values: CDR1 DFQATT, CDR2 SNEGSKA (reference sequence). V was cut by 3 bases and J by 7 bases, with 16 bases left in between. The CDR3 covers 15 residues. CDR3: CSASLVNRNNSPLHF. The CDR3 DNA reads as TGCAGTGCTAGCTTGGTGAATCGGAACAATTCACCCCTCCACTTT.

The chain recombines TRBV5-1 with TRBJ2-7; D call uncertain. This CDR3 spans 14 amino acids. Trimming took off 0 bases at V and 2 bases at J, with 9 bases between the two ends. Germline CDR1 SGHRS, CDR2 YFSETQ. The CDR3 nucleotides are TGCGCCAGCAGCTTGGACGGCATCACCTACGAGCAGTACTTC. Residues: CASSLDGITYEQYF. Supplemented by reference TRBV5-1 and TRBJ2-7, the full variable domain reads KAGVTQTPRYLIKTRGQQVTLSCSPISGHRSVSWYQQTPGQGLQFLFEYFSETQRNKGNFPGRFSGRQFSNSRSEMNVSTLELGDSALYLCASSLDGITYEQYFGPGTRLTVT.

The chain has TRBV5-1 and TRBJ2-7; D unclear. Germline CDR1 is SGHRS and CDR2 is YFSETQ. This CDR3 has 13 amino acids. Trimming left V 0 bases short and J 7 bases short, with 11 bases between. The CDR3 loop is CASSLDHPREQYF. For the CDR3, the DNA is TGCGCCAGCAGCTTGGATCACCCGAGAGAGCAGTACTTC.

This clonotype was counted only a few times. The V gene is TRBV7-2, the J gene TRBJ1-5; D remains unclear. This CDR3 is 14 amino acids long. Germline V CDR1 and CDR2: SGHTA, FQGNSA. The ends were cut back, 3 bases at V and 4 bases at J, with 10 bases in the middle. CDR3 bases: TGTGCCAGCAGCTTGGGCAGTCGAAATCAGCCCCAGCATTTT. It encodes CASSLGSRNQPQHF.

In this sample, this clonotype turned up a few times. The DNA of the CDR3 is TGTGCCAGCAGCGCCGGGCATATTCGAGGGGAGCTGTTTTTT. Translation gives CASSAGHIRGELFF. The gene calls are TRBV12-3 or TRBV12-4 and TRBJ2-2, with unresolved D. Trimming shortened V by 6 bases and J by 8 bases, and 16 bases separated the two germline ends. The CDR3 spans 14 residues.

This clonotype has more than one count but fewer than ten. The chain carries TRBV10-3 and TRBJ1-4, with D uncertain. CDR3 length: 15 amino acids. Trimming left V 4 bases short and J 7 bases short, with 16 bases between. Germline lookup yields CDR1 ENHRY and CDR2 SYGVKD. CDR3 protein: CAISGERSGSEKLFF. The CDR3 coding sequence is TGTGCCATCAGTGGAGAAAGGAGCGGGAGTGAAAAACTGTTTTTT.

This clonotype was observed a handful of times. The rearrangement joins TRBV6-5 to TRBJ1-1; the match to TRBD1 covers 12 bases. Germline V lookup: CDR1 MNHEY, CDR2 SVGAGI. The CDR3 is 13 residues long. J gave up 11 bases and V 6 bases, and 7 bases lay outside the gene matches. CDR3 coding DNA: TGTGCCAGCAGGGACCGGGACAGGGGGCATGCTTTCTTT. It translates to CASRDRDRGHAFF.

The J gene is TRBJ2-3, the V gene TRBV7-6; D gene uncertain. The CDR3 length is 17 residues. V was shortened by 1 base and J by 3 bases, with 17 bases between the two germline ends. The germline CDR1 and CDR2 sequences are SGHVS and FNYEAQ. CDR3 nucleotide sequence: TGTGCCAGCAGCTTAGTCGGCGCGCCGAGCCATACAGATACGCAGTATTTT. Protein product: CASSLVGAPSHTDTQYF.

The chain links TRBV29-1 to TRBJ2-3; a weak D match, TRBD1 (5 bases). CDR3 length: 13 residues. In germline, CDR1 is SQVTM, CDR2 ANQGSEA. V was shortened by 5 bases and J by 3 bases, with 12 bases between the two germline ends. CDR3 bases: TGCAGCGTTAGGGGTGCATCAACAGATACGCAGTATTTT. Its protein product is CSVRGASTDTQYF.

This clonotype was counted only a few times. The rearrangement uses TRBV6-6 and TRBJ1-5; TRBD1 might be the D (5 bases). The CDR3 runs to 15 residues. Germline CDR1 and CDR2: MNHNY and SVGAGI (reference sequence). V lost 9 bases and J lost 0, with 15 bases in between. The CDR3 DNA reads TGTGCCAGTCGGGGGGGGGGAAGTAGCAATCAGCCCCAGCATTTT. Protein product: CASRGGGSSNQPQHF.

This clonotype turned up a few times. The rearrangement uses TRBV28 and TRBJ2-2; tentatively, D is TRBD1 or TRBD2 (12 bases each). Germline V gene data show CDR1 as MDHEN and CDR2 as SYDVKM. V lost 10 bases to trimming and J lost 3 bases, with 39 bases between them. CDR3 length: 22 amino acids. The DNA for the CDR3 is TGTGCCACTGGCGGGGACAGGGGGCTCACTAGCGGGAGGACGAAGTACACCGGGGAGCTGTTTTTT. Encoded protein: CATGGDRGLTSGRTKYTGELFF. Filled out from reference TRBV28 and TRBJ2-2, the complete variable domain reads DVKVTQSSRYLVKRTGEKVFLECVQDMDHENMFWYRQDPGLGLRLIYFSYDVKMKEKGDIPEGYSVSREKKERFSLILESASTNQTSMYLCATGGDRGLTSGRTKYTGELFFGEGSRLTVL.

The V gene is TRBV4-1, the J gene TRBJ2-5; TRBD2 might be the D (5 bases). The CDR3 length is 15 residues. Between the trimmed V and J ends, which lost 2 bases and 2 bases, there was a span of 12 bases. From germline, CDR1 is MGHRA and CDR2 YSYEKL. The CDR3 coding sequence is TGCGCCAGCAGCCAACTAGCTAGGGCACAAGAGACCCAGTACTTC. This translates into CASSQLARAQETQYF.

There are many counts of this clonotype. The V call is TRBV21-1, the J call TRBJ2-3; TRBD2 reflects the table's D call only, with no check against the DNA. TRBV21-1 represents a pseudogene. CDR3 size: 18 residues. The CDR3 spells CASSNLAGASSGTDTQYF. The DNA for the CDR3 is TGTGCCAGCAGCAACCTAGCGGGAGCCTCCTCCGGCACAGATACGCAGTATTTT.

This clonotype was found a few times. The J gene is TRBJ2-7, the V gene TRBV4-2, with D possibly being TRBD2 (6 bases). This CDR3 contains 15 residues. CDR1 and CDR2 (germline): LGHNA, YNFKEQ. The V and J ends lost 2 bases and 3 bases respectively, with 14 bases between them. The CDR3 nucleotides read TGTGCCAGCAGCCAAAGAAGGGAGGACCGCTACGAGCAGTACTTC. Its protein product is CASSQRREDRYEQYF.

V usage is TRBV11-2 and J usage is TRBJ2-3; 8 nucleotides line up with TRBD2. V lost 4 bases and J lost 1; bases outside the gene matches: 10. The CDR3 runs 17 residues. The germline V gene encodes CDR1 SGHAT and CDR2 FQNNGV. The CDR3: CASSSYRSGVGTDTQYF. Written as DNA, the CDR3 is TGTGCCAGCAGCTCCTACCGTAGCGGGGTGGGCACAGATACGCAGTATTTT.

This clonotype occurred a few times. This chain connects TRBV28 to TRBJ1-5; TRBD1 is a possible D gene (5 bases). The CDR3 loop spans 17 amino acids. CDR1 is MDHEN and CDR2 is SYDVKM in the germline V gene. V was trimmed by 3 bases and J by 4 bases, leaving 19 bases between them. For the CDR3, the DNA is TGTGCCAGCAGTTTTTTTTTCGCCAGGGATCTTAATCAGCCCCAGCATTTT. Protein sequence: CASSFFFARDLNQPQHF.

This clonotype was seen a handful of times. The V gene is TRBV7-9, the J gene TRBJ1-2; 9 bases align to TRBD1. CDR3 length: 16 amino acids. V gave up 3 bases and J gave up 8 bases; unmatched junction bases: 13. In germline, CDR1 is SEHNR, CDR2 FQNEAQ (reference sequence). For the CDR3, the DNA is TGTGCCAGCAGCTTCGTTAAAGCCGGGGACAGGGCCGGCTACACCTTC. Translation gives CASSFVKAGDRAGYTF.

This clonotype was seen only a few times. This chain uses TRBV4-1 with TRBJ1-2; D unresolved. The CDR3 sequence is 12 residues long. The germline gives CDR1 MGHRA, CDR2 YSYEKL. Between the trimmed V and J ends, which lost 2 bases and 5 bases, there was a span of 6 bases. The CDR3 here is CASSQLEYGYTF. DNA for the CDR3: TGCGCCAGCAGCCAATTGGAATATGGCTACACCTTC.

This clonotype was counted a few times. The chain has TRBV30 and TRBJ2-7; D remains unclear. The germline gives CDR1 GTSNPN, CDR2 SVGIG (reference sequence). V lost 0 bases and J 0 bases, leaving 6 bases between the germline ends. This CDR3 spans 13 amino acids. The CDR3 region is CAWSVDISYEQYF. The CDR3 DNA follows: TGTGCCTGGAGTGTTGACATCTCCTACGAGCAGTACTTC.